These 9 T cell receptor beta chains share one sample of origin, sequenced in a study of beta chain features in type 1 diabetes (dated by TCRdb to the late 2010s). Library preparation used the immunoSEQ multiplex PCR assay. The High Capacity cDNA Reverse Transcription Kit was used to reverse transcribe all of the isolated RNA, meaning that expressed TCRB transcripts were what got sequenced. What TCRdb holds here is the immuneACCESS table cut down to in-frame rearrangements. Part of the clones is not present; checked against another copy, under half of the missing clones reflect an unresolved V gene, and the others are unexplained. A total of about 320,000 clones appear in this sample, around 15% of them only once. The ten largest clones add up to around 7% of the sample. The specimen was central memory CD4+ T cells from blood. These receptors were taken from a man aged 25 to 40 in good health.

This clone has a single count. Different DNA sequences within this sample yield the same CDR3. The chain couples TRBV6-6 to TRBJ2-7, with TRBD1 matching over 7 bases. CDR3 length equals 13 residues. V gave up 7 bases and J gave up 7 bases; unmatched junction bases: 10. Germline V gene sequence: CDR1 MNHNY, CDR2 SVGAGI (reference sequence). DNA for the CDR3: TGTGCCAGCACCAGGACAGGATCAGGGGAGCAGTACGTC. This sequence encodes CASTRTGSGEQYV.

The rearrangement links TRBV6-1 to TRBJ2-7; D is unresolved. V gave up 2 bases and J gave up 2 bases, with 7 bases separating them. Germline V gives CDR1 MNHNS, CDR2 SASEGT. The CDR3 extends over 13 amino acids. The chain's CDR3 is CASSERDTYEQYF. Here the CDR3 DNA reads TGTGCCAGCAGTGAAAGGGATACCTACGAGCAGTACTTC.

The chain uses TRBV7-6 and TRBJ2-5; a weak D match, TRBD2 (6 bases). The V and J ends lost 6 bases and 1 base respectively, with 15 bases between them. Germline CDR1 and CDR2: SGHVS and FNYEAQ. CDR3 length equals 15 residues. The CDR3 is CASSFTRGFQETQYF. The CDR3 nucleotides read TGTGCCAGCAGTTTTACGCGGGGCTTCCAAGAGACCCAGTACTTC.

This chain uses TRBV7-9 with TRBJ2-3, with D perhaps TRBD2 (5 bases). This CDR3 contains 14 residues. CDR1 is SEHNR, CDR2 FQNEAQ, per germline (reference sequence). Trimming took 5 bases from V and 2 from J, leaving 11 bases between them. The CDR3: CASSRLLLTDTQYF. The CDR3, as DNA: TGTGCCAGCAGCAGACTACTCCTCACAGATACGCAGTATTTT.

The CDR3 region is CASSAPTGNYGYTF. CDR3 nucleotide sequence: TGCGCCAGCAGCGCACCGACTGGGAACTATGGCTACACCTTC. The genes are TRBV4-3 and TRBJ1-2; D gene uncertain. V was clipped by 5 bases and J by 2 bases, with 12 bases between them. The germline V gene encodes CDR1 LGHNA and CDR2 YSLEER. CDR3 size: 14 residues.

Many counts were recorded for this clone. The CDR3 DNA reads TGCGCCAGCAGTGAGAACGGGGGGGCGGGCGAGCAGTACTTC. It specifies CASSENGGAGEQYF. The V gene is TRBV10-2, the J gene TRBJ2-7, with 8 bases fitting TRBD2. Germline V gene lookup returns CDR1 WSHSY and CDR2 SAAADI. V lost 2 bases and J lost 6; bases outside the gene matches: 6. This CDR3 region has 14 residues.

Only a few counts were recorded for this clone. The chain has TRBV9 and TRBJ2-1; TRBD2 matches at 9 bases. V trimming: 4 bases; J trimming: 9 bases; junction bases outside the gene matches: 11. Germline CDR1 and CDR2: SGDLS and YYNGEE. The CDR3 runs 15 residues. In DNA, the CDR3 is TGTGCCAGCAGCTCAGGCCTAGCGGGGTTTGGTGAGCAGTTCTTC. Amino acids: CASSSGLAGFGEQFF.

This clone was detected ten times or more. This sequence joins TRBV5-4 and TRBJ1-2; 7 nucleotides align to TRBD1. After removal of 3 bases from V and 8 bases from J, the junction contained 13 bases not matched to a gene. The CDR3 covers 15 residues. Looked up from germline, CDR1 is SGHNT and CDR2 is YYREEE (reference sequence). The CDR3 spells CASSSGTDYYGGYTF. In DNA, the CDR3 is TGTGCCAGCAGCTCCGGGACAGACTATTATGGCGGCTACACCTTC. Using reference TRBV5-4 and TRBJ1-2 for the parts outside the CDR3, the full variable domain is ETGVTQSPTHLIKTRGQQVTLRCSSQSGHNTVSWYQQALGQGPQFIFQYYREEENGRGNFPPRFSGLQFPNYSSELNVNALELDDSALYLCASSSGTDYYGGYTFGSGTRLTVV.

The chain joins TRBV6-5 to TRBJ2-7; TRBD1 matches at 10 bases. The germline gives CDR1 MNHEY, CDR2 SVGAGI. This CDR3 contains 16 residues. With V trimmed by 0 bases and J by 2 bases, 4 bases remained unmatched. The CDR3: CASSYSDRGRTYEQYF. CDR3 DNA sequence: TGTGCCAGCAGTTACTCGGACAGGGGGAGGACCTACGAGCAGTACTTC.